The present T cell receptor beta chain was sequenced within a study of graft-versus-host responses after intestinal transplantation. Repertoires were generated with immunoSEQ multiplex PCR, while TCRdb's copy carries only in-frame clones and drops some. The sample includes fewer than 50,000 clones, over 75% of them seen just once. V was cut by 4 bases and J by 2 bases, with 16 bases left in between. CDR3 length: 15 residues. Germline V gene sequence: CDR1 SGDLS, CDR2 YYNGEE. Study-level findings and limits: The recipient marrow held GvH clones, and some of them showed up first in ileum or blood.

A note on this clone: The antigen is not known.

The specimen was PBMCs, collected 524 days after transplant. The clonotype comes from a human patient who received an intestinal transplant, so some T cells may come from the graft donor. V and J are TRBV9 and TRBJ2-7, with a possible D match to TRBD1 (5 bases). As DNA, the CDR3 is TGTGCCAGCAGCCAAGGGTGGGGCGGAGCCTACGAGCAGTACTTC. Residues: CASSQGWGGAYEQYF.